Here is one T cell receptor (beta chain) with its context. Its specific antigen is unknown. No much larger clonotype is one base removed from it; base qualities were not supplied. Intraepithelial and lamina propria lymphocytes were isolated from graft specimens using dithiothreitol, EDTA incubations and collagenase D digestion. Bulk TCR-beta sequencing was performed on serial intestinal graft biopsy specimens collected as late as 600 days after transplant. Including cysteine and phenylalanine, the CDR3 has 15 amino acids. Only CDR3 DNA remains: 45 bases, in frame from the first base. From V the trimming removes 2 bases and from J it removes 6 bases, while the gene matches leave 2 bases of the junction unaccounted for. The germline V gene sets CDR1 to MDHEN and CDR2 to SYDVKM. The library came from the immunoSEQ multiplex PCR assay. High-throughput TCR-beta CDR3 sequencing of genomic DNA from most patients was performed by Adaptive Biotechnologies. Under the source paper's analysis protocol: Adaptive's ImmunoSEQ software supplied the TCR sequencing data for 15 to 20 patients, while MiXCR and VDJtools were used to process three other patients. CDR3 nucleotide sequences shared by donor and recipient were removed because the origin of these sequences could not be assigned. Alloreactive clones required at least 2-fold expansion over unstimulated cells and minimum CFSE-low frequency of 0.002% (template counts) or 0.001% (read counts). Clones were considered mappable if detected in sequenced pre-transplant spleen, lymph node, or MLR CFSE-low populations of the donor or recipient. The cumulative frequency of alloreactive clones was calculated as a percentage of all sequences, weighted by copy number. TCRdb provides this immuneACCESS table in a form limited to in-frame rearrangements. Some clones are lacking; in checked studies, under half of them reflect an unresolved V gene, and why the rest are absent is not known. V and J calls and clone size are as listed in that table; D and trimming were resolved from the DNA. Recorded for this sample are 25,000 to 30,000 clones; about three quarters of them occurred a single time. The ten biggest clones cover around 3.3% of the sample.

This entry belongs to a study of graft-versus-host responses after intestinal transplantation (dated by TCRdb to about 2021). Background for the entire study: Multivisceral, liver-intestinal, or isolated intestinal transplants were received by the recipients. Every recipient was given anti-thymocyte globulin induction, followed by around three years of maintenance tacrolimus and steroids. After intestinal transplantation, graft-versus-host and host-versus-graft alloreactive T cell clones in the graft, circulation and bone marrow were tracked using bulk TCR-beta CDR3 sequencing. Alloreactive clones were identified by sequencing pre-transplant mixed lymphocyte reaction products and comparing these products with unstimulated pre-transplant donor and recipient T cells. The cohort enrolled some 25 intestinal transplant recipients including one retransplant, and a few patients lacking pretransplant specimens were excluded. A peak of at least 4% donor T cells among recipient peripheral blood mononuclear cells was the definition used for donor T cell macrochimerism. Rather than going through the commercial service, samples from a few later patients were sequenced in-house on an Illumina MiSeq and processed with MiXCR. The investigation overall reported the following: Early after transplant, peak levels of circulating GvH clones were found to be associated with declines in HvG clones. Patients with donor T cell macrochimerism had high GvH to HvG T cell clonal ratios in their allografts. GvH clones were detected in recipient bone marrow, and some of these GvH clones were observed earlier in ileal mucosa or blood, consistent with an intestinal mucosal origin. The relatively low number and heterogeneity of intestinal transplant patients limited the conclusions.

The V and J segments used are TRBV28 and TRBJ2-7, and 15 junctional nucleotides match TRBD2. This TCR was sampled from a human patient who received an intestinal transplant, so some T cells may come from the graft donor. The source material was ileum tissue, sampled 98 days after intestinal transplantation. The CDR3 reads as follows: CASSLRGLAGGEQYF. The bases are TGTGCCAGCAGTTTAAGGGGACTAGCGGGGGGCGAGCAGTACTTC.